Shown below are 26 T cell receptor beta chains from a single sample sequenced in a study of glioma-infiltrating T cells after dendritic cell vaccination. Noted time point: after dendritic cell vaccination, including at tumor progression/relapse. Only in-frame clones appear in the TCRdb table, and some are missing; sequencing was by immunoSEQ multiplex PCR. The repertoire consists of tens of thousands of clones, with approximately 81% occurring once and the leading ten covering under 8.5%. The sample here was blood, taken after dendritic cell vaccination. The receptors stem from a human donor with glioblastoma.

V gene TRBV7-6 combines with J gene TRBJ2-7; the D is unclear. V lost 1 base and J 5 bases, leaving 9 bases between the germline ends. Germline CDR1 SGHVS, CDR2 FNYEAQ. CDR3 length: 13 residues. The CDR3 sequence: CASSLVPVHEQYF. CDR3 DNA sequence: TGTGCCAGCAGCTTAGTTCCGGTCCACGAGCAGTACTTC.

V and J are TRBV29-1 and TRBJ1-1; no definite D call. The CDR3 totals 11 residues. Per the germline V gene, CDR1 is SQVTM and CDR2 is ANQGSEA. V was shortened by 6 bases and J by 8 bases, with 13 bases between the two germline ends. The CDR3 loop is CSVERGSEAFF. The CDR3, as DNA: TGCAGCGTCGAGCGGGGATCGGAAGCTTTCTTT.

In DNA, the CDR3 is TGTGCCAGCAGCTTTGAGGGGAACACTGAAGCTTTCTTT. Amino acid sequence: CASSFEGNTEAFF. This chain joins TRBV7-9 and TRBJ1-1; D is unclear. From germline, CDR1 is SEHNR and CDR2 FQNEAQ (reference sequence). The CDR3 covers 13 residues. The ends were cut back, 3 bases at V and 1 base at J, with 6 bases in the middle.

The V call is TRBV4-1, the J call TRBJ2-7; D might be TRBD1 (5 bases). V was trimmed by 3 bases and J by 2 bases, leaving 8 bases between them. This CDR3 has 13 residues. The germline V gene has CDR1 MGHRA and CDR2 YSYEKL. CDR3 coding DNA: TGCGCCAGCAGCCAGGGCAGGGCCTACGAGCAGTACTTC. Protein sequence: CASSQGRAYEQYF.

CDR3 region: CASSAQGRGEQYF. The CDR3 nucleotides read TGTGCCAGCTCAGCGCAGGGGAGAGGCGAGCAGTACTTC. The rearrangement joins TRBV18 to TRBJ2-7; the D gene is possibly TRBD1 (6 bases). Germline-derived CDR1 and CDR2 are KGHSH and LQKENI. Trimming pared 5 bases from V and 6 bases from J, leaving 14 bases between. The CDR3 has 13 amino acids.

The V and J genes are TRBV5-4 and TRBJ1-4; perhaps TRBD1 as D (5 bases). CDR3 size: 16 residues. The germline V and J ends were trimmed by 0 bases and 5 bases, with 14 bases remaining between them. Germline-derived CDR1 and CDR2 are SGHNT and YYREEE (reference sequence). This chain's CDR3 is CASSLDQGRRNEKLFF. CDR3 bases: TGTGCCAGCAGCTTGGATCAGGGTAGAAGAAATGAAAAACTGTTTTTT.

DNA for the CDR3: TGTGCCAGCAGCTTCGACATCTACCGATACAATGAGCAGTTCTTC. Protein: CASSFDIYRYNEQFF. The chain uses TRBV11-1 and TRBJ2-1; no clear D. The CDR3 loop spans 15 amino acids. The germline V and J ends were trimmed by 3 bases and 4 bases, with 13 bases remaining between them. CDR1 SGHAT and CDR2 FQDESV come from the germline V gene (reference sequence).

CDR3 DNA sequence: TGTGCCAGCAGTGCCGGGACTAGCGGCTCCTACGAGCAGTACTTC. Translated, it gives CASSAGTSGSYEQYF. V and J are TRBV28 and TRBJ2-7; TRBD2 matches 11 bases. J was trimmed by 0 bases and V by 5 bases; bases with no gene match: 3. This CDR3 has 15 amino acids. The V gene's germline CDR1 is MDHEN and CDR2 SYDVKM.

The chain uses TRBV6-5 and TRBJ1-1, with a tentative D call TRBD1 (5 bases). Trimming cost V 2 bases and J 4 bases, with 11 bases left between them. CDR1 and CDR2 from the germline V gene are MNHEY and SVGAGI. CDR3 length: 14 residues. The CDR3 nucleotides read TGTGCCAGCAGTTACAGCAGGGAAGGCACTGAAGCTTTCTTT. Translated: CASSYSREGTEAFF.

Here the CDR3 reads CASITGQGGSNQPQHF. The CDR3 nucleotides are TGCGCCAGCATTACCGGTCAGGGTGGGAGCAATCAGCCCCAGCATTTT. This chain links TRBV23-1 with TRBJ1-5, with TRBD1 as a possible D gene (5 bases). TRBV23-1 is filed as an ORF, its function uncertain. The CDR3 runs 16 residues. The germline V and J ends were trimmed by 7 bases and 1 base, with 17 bases remaining between them.

This clone was detected only once. V and J are TRBV19 and TRBJ1-1, with TRBD1 identical over 12 bases. V gave up 7 bases and J gave up 4 bases; unmatched junction bases: 4. The CDR3 consists of 14 residues. Germline CDR1 and CDR2: LNHDA and SQIVND (reference sequence). Here the CDR3 DNA reads TGTGCCAGTACCGGGACAGGGGGCTTCACTGAAGCTTTCTTT. Protein: CASTGTGGFTEAFF.

This chain connects TRBV11-1 to TRBJ2-1; 11 nucleotides line up with TRBD1. The CDR3 sequence is 16 residues long. The V gene end was trimmed by 4 bases and the J gene end by 4 bases; junction bases not matched to a gene: 6. The V gene's germline CDR1 is SGHAT and CDR2 FQDESV (reference sequence). CDR3 protein: CASSSLGTGGYNEQFF. CDR3 nucleotide sequence: TGTGCCAGCAGCTCCTTAGGGACAGGGGGTTACAATGAGCAGTTCTTC.

The gene calls are TRBV19 and TRBJ2-1, with a possible D match to TRBD1 (6 bases). Per germline, CDR1 LNHDA and CDR2 SQIVND (reference sequence). The CDR3 runs 14 residues. Deletions cut 4 bases from V and 9 bases from J, with 16 bases between. The chain's CDR3 is CASSNLRQASEQFF. The CDR3 bases are TGTGCCAGTAGTAACCTCCGACAGGCTAGTGAGCAGTTCTTC.

The rearrangement joins TRBV7-9 to TRBJ1-1; the match to TRBD1 covers 11 bases. CDR1 and CDR2 from the germline V gene are SEHNR and FQNEAQ (reference sequence). The CDR3 has 16 amino acids. The V gene end was trimmed by 5 bases and the J gene end by 4 bases; junction bases not matched to a gene: 9. The CDR3 DNA sequence: TGTGCCAGCAGCGCACCTGGGACAGGGGGACCCACTGAAGCTTTCTTT. Protein: CASSAPGTGGPTEAFF.

V gene TRBV29-1 combines with J gene TRBJ1-2; TRBD1 matches at 9 bases. CDR3 size: 15 residues. With V trimmed by 0 bases and J by 4 bases, 6 bases remained unmatched. From germline, CDR1 is SQVTM and CDR2 ANQGSEA. The chain's CDR3 is CSVEDRGGQGYGYTF. The CDR3 nucleotides are TGCAGCGTTGAAGATCGAGGGGGACAGGGCTATGGCTACACCTTC.

The J gene is TRBJ2-7, the V gene TRBV6-1, with 7 bases matching TRBD1. Germline lookup yields CDR1 MNHNS and CDR2 SASEGT. The V segment lost 1 base and the J segment 3 bases; nucleotides outside the gene matches: 6. This CDR3 has 15 residues. The CDR3 reads CASSEVTGADYEQYF. CDR3 DNA sequence: TGTGCCAGCAGTGAAGTTACAGGGGCGGACTACGAGCAGTACTTC.

This clone occurred once. This chain's CDR3 is CASSLRQGGGEKLFF. The CDR3, as DNA: TGTGCCAGCAGTTTAAGGCAGGGGGGAGGCGAAAAACTGTTTTTT. This sequence joins TRBV27 and TRBJ1-4, with 7 bases matching TRBD1. Germline CDR1 is MNHEY and CDR2 is SMNVEV (reference sequence). This CDR3 is built from 15 residues. V lost 2 bases, J lost 8 bases, and 8 bases stayed unmatched.

This clone was seen more than once but under ten times. The chain combines TRBV29-1 with TRBJ2-7, with D unclear. V shed 7 bases and J shed 2 bases, with 15 bases lying between them. Germline V gene data show CDR1 as SQVTM and CDR2 as ANQGSEA. The CDR3 contains 13 residues. The CDR3 sequence: CSALMADTYEQYF. CDR3 sequence (DNA): TGCAGCGCCCTTATGGCGGATACCTACGAGCAGTACTTC.

The chain joins TRBV15 to TRBJ1-5; 9 bases are a match to TRBD1. Germline CDR1 is LNHNV and CDR2 is YYDKDF (reference sequence). The CDR3 covers 17 residues. The V gene end was trimmed by 4 bases and the J gene end by 4 bases; junction bases not matched to a gene: 11. Here the CDR3 reads CATSTATQQGANQPQHF. The CDR3 region has the DNA TGTGCCACCAGCACCGCGACCCAACAGGGGGCAAATCAGCCCCAGCATTTT. Filled out from reference TRBV15 and TRBJ1-5, the complete variable domain reads DAMVIQNPRYQVTQFGKPVTLSCSQTLNHNVMYWYQQKSSQAPKLLFHYYDKDFNNEADTPDNFQSRRPNTSFCFLDIRSPGLGDTAMYLCATSTATQQGANQPQHFGDGTRLSIL.

V usage is TRBV21-1 and J usage is TRBJ1-3; the DNA was not compared with TRBD1, the D call given in the table. TRBV21-1 is designated a pseudogene. The CDR3 loop spans 17 amino acids. CDR3 residues: CASSKMWDRGTGNTIYF. The CDR3 nucleotides are TGTGCCAGCAGCAAAATGTGGGACAGGGGAACTGGAAACACCATATATTTT.

The J gene is TRBJ2-5, the V gene TRBV10-3; 7 nucleotides align to TRBD2. This CDR3 is built from 15 residues. V shed 4 bases, J shed 5 bases, and the junction held 10 bases outside the gene matches. From germline, CDR1 is ENHRY and CDR2 SYGVKD. DNA for the CDR3: TGTGCCATCAGTGGACGTGGGAGGGCCTTTGAGACCCAGTACTTC. Its translation is CAISGRGRAFETQYF.

This chain joins TRBV6-1 and TRBJ1-1; 8 bases line up with TRBD1. This CDR3 region has 14 residues. Trimming took 6 bases from V and 6 from J; bases not matched to a gene: 9. Germline V gene sequence: CDR1 MNHNS, CDR2 SASEGT. CDR3 DNA sequence: TGTGCCAGCAGCCCACAGGGGGTGATGGCTGAAGCTTTCTTT. This gives the protein CASSPQGVMAEAFF.

This chain uses TRBV27 with TRBJ2-3; D call uncertain. The V gene's germline CDR1 is MNHEY and CDR2 SMNVEV (reference sequence). The V and J ends lost 5 bases and 1 base respectively, with 10 bases between them. The CDR3 length is 14 residues. The CDR3 sequence: CASSQNGRTDTQYF. In DNA form, the CDR3 reads TGTGCCAGCAGTCAAAACGGTCGCACAGATACGCAGTATTTT.

The J gene is TRBJ2-5, the V gene TRBV15; D possibly corresponds to TRBD2 (6 bases). Trimming cost V 0 bases and J 14 bases, with 16 bases left between them. CDR1 LNHNV and CDR2 YYDKDF come from the germline V gene (reference sequence). CDR3 length equals 13 residues. CDR3 amino acids: CATSRDRGDPVYF. CDR3 DNA sequence: TGTGCCACCAGCAGAGATCGCGGGGATCCTGTTTACTTC.

This chain joins TRBV19 and TRBJ2-7; 9 nucleotides align to TRBD1. V shed 3 bases and J 5 bases; nucleotides not matched to a gene: 5. CDR3 size: 14 residues. The germline V gene encodes CDR1 LNHDA and CDR2 SQIVND (reference sequence). DNA of the CDR3: TGTGCCAGTAGTATGGGGACAGGGTCCCACGAGCAGTACTTC. Translated: CASSMGTGSHEQYF.

The rearrangement joins TRBV18 to TRBJ1-5; a weak D match, TRBD1 (6 bases). CDR1 is KGHSH, CDR2 LQKENI, per germline. The CDR3 is 14 amino acids. Trimming cost V 6 bases and J 3 bases, with 12 bases left between them. Written as DNA, the CDR3 is TGTGCCAGCTCCCAACAGGGATCCAATCAGCCCCAGCATTTT. Translating gives CASSQQGSNQPQHF.